The entry that follows covers one T cell receptor beta chain sequence. This clone has a single count. The specificity of this receptor is unknown. Per-base quality was not reported, and no clone a single base away is much larger than it. This sample's time point label indicates: roughly 12 months on ibrutinib. For TCR beta library preparation, 1.5 to 2 micrograms of genomic DNA were extracted from the cryopreserved PBMCs. Longitudinal blood samples from CLL patients on ibrutinib monotherapy were analyzed using high-throughput TCR beta sequencing. Patients were enrolled in a phase 2 open-label single-center ibrutinib monotherapy trial. This entry comes from a study of cytotoxic CD8 clonotypes in ibrutinib-treated CLL (TCRdb year 2021). Study-wide context: In this cohort, some 14 patients were treatment-naive and fewer than 13 were relapsed/refractory, while approximately 18 had unmutated IGHV. Responses were partial in around 24 patients and complete in 2; after median around 72 months follow-up, roughly 14 stayed in remission and 12 progressed. Patients were still on ibrutinib when every remission and progressive disease sample was collected. Cryopreserved peripheral blood mononuclear cells were collected before treatment, at response, and at either disease progression or sustained remission. Samples at response were collected after a median of about 12 months of treatment, with a range of 6 to 36 months. On average, each sample yielded about 250,000 productive templates and 80,000 to 95,000 productive rearrangements. Longitudinal samples were obtainable from 26 of the 86 participants in the trial. What the work shows at the level of the full study, not this receptor alone: Public clonotypes were found to be uncommon and were observed to contract or remain stable during treatment; the increase in clonality was shown to reflect expansion of private clonotypes at ibrutinib response. Sustained-remission and progressing patients did not have matched sampling times, and lymph node repertoires were not examined. At ibrutinib response clonality went up, during sustained remission it held steady, and at progression it dropped back toward baseline. Baseline clonality exceeded that of age-matched healthy donors and correlated strongly with circulating CD8+ T-cell counts.

Based on the germline V gene, the CDR1 and CDR2 sequences are LGHNA and YSLEER. The CDR3 covers 16 residues, taking in both the cysteine and the phenylalanine. Only the CDR3 region is kept as DNA, spanning 48 bases read in frame from base 1. Trimming removed 2 bases from V and 2 bases from J; the gene matches leave 7 bases unexplained. A MiSeq instrument was used for deep resolution sequencing, which targeted depths ranging from 1 in 1 million up to 1 in 200,000 T cells, with coverage averaging 10x for each clonotype. The immunoSEQ hsTCRB Kit was used to generate the TCR beta libraries. As for how the authors treated the data: ImmunoSEQ Data Assistant and ImmunoSEQ Analyzer were used for data analysis, and V, D and J genes were assigned according to IMGT definitions. Clonality, which ranges from 0 to 1, was calculated as one minus the normalized Shannon entropy of productive rearrangement frequencies. Only overrepresented clonotypes making up at least 0.05% of each patient's repertoire were included in the public clonotype analysis. About a dozen repertoires from age-matched healthy donors, obtained from immuneACCESS, served as clonality controls. The table was pulled from immuneACCESS by TCRdb, which kept in-frame rearrangements only. Such tables lose some clones; where checked, under half of the loss comes from unresolved V genes, and the rest has no known cause. That table gives V, J and clone size, and the DNA gave D and trimming. For this sample there are some 200,000 clones; around 75% appear just once. Approximately 6% of the sample belongs to the ten largest clones.

The chain is made from TRBV4-3 and TRBJ1-2, and TRBD1 matches 8 of the central bases. The clonotype comes from a human donor with chronic lymphocytic leukemia. The specimen comprised PBMCs, sampled after 12 months of ibrutinib treatment. The CDR3 is CASSQFSSGGNYGYTF. The DNA sequence is given as TGCGCCAGCAGCCAATTCAGCTCAGGGGGCAACTATGGCTACACCTTC.